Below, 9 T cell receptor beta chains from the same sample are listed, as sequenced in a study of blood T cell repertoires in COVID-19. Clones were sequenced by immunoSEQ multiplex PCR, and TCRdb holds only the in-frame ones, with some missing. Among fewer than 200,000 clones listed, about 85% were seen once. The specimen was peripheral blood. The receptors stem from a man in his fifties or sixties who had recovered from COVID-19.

DNA of the CDR3: TGTGCCAGCTCACCAGTCTCTGCAGATACGCAGTATTTT. Its translation: CASSPVSADTQYF. The rearrangement joins TRBV18 to TRBJ2-3; D gene unclear. This CDR3 is built from 13 residues. Germline V lookup: CDR1 KGHSH, CDR2 LQKENI. The V gene lost 2 bases and the J gene lost 4 bases, with 7 bases spanning the gap.

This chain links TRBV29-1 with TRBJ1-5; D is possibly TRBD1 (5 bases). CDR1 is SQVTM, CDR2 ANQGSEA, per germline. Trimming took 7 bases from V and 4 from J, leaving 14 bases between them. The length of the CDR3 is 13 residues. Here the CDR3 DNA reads TGCAGCGCACGGACGGGGGGAAATCAGCCCCAGCATTTT. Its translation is CSARTGGNQPQHF.

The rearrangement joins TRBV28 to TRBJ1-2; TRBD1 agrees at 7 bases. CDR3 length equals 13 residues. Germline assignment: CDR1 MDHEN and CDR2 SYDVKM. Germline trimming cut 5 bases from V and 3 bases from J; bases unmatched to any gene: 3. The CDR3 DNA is TGTGCCAGCAGTCAACAGGGGTACTATGGCTACACCTTC. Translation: CASSQQGYYGYTF.

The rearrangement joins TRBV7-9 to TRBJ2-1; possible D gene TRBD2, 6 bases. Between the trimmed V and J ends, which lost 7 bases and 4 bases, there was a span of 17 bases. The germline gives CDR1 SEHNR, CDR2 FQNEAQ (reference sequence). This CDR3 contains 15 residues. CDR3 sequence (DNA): TGTGCCAGCACTCTGCCGGGAGACTCGTACAATGAGCAGTTCTTC. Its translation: CASTLPGDSYNEQFF.

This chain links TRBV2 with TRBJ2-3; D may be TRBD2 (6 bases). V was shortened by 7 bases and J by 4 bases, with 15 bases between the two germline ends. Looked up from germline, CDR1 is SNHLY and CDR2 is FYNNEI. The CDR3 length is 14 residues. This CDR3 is CASKSVGGADTQYF. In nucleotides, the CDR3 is TGTGCCAGCAAATCTGTCGGGGGAGCAGATACGCAGTATTTT.

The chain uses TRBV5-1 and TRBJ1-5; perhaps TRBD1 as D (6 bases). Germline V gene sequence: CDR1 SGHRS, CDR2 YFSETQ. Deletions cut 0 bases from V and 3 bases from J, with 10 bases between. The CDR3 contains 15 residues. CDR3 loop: CASSLATGSNQPQHF. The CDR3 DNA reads TGCGCCAGCAGCTTGGCGACAGGCTCCAATCAGCCCCAGCATTTT.

CDR3 amino acids: CAWSVGGTGHYGYTF. The CDR3 coding sequence is TGTGCCTGGAGTGTAGGGGGGACAGGTCACTATGGCTACACCTTC. This chain connects TRBV30 to TRBJ1-2; 8 nucleotides agree with TRBD1. Germline V gene sequence: CDR1 GTSNPN, CDR2 SVGIG (reference sequence). With V trimmed by 0 bases and J by 3 bases, 6 bases remained unmatched. CDR3 length: 15 residues.

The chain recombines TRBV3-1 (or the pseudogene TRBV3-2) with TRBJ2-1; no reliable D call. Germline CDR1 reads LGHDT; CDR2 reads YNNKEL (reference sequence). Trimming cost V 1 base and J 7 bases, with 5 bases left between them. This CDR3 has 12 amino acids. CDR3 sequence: CASSQGRNEQFF. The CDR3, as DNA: TGTGCCAGCAGCCAAGGCAGGAATGAGCAGTTCTTC.

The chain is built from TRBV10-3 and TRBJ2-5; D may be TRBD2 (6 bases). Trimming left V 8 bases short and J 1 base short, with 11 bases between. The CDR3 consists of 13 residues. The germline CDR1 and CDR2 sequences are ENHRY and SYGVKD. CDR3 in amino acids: CAIGGAAQETQYF. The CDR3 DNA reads TGTGCCATCGGCGGGGCCGCCCAAGAGACCCAGTACTTC.